The 30 T cell receptor beta chains reported below all come from one sample, sequenced in a study of blood T cell repertoires in COVID-19 (dated by TCRdb to about 2020). Library construction relied on the immunoSEQ multiplex PCR assay. The immuneACCESS repertoire file appears here via TCRdb, limited to in-frame rearrangements. These files lack a portion of the clones; in checked studies, under half of the deficit traces to unresolved V genes, and the cause of the others is not known. Recorded for this sample are about 200,000 clones; about 82% of them occurred a single time. The ten largest clones capture about 5.6% of the sample. Input material: PBMCs or T cells enriched from blood (not recorded which). The receptors were sampled from a man in his forties with acute COVID-19.

V usage is TRBV27 and J usage is TRBJ1-4; 9 bases line up with TRBD1. V was clipped by 2 bases and J by 8 bases; unmatched bases: 9. The CDR3 extends over 16 amino acids. Per the germline V gene, CDR1 is MNHEY and CDR2 is SMNVEV (reference sequence). The CDR3 here is CASSLIGTGFGEKLFF. Written as DNA, the CDR3 is TGTGCCAGCAGTTTAATTGGGACAGGGTTTGGCGAAAAACTGTTTTTT. The full variable domain, rest sourced from reference TRBV27 and TRBJ1-4, is EAQVTQNPRYLITVTGKKLTVTCSQNMNHEYMSWYRQDPGLGLRQIYYSMNVEVTDKGDVPEGYKVSRKEKRNFPLILESPSPNQTSLYFCASSLIGTGFGEKLFFGSGTQLSVL.

The V gene is TRBV19, the J gene TRBJ1-1; D ambiguous. The ends were cut back, 3 bases at V and 9 bases at J, with 14 bases in the middle. Germline assignment: CDR1 LNHDA and CDR2 SQIVND (reference sequence). This CDR3 is 13 amino acids long. Here the CDR3 reads CASSIDTISKAFF. The CDR3 DNA sequence: TGTGCCAGTAGTATCGACACGATCTCTAAAGCTTTCTTT.

This clone has a count of ten or more. The chain combines TRBV2 with TRBJ2-2, with D possibly being TRBD2 (6 bases). The CDR3 contains 15 residues. Germline V gene data show CDR1 as SNHLY and CDR2 as FYNNEI. Trimming took 10 bases from V and 4 from J, leaving 19 bases between them. CDR3 region: CATTPGRSGTGELFF. The DNA for the CDR3 is TGTGCCACCACCCCTGGGAGGTCGGGCACCGGGGAGCTGTTTTTT.

The chain couples TRBV9 to TRBJ2-2; TRBD1 matches at 8 bases. Germline loops: CDR1 SGDLS, CDR2 YYNGEE. V was pared by 0 bases and J by 6 bases, with 4 bases of the junction left unmatched. This CDR3 region has 15 residues. The DNA of the CDR3 is TGTGCCAGCAGCGTAGGGAAACAGGGGGCCGGGGAGCTGTTTTTT. Translating gives CASSVGKQGAGELFF. Supplemented by reference TRBV9 and TRBJ2-2, the full variable domain reads DSGVTQTPKHLITATGQRVTLRCSPRSGDLSVYWYQQSLDQGLQFLIQYYNGEERAKGNILERFSAQQFPDLHSELNLSSLELGDSALYFCASSVGKQGAGELFFGEGSRLTVL.

This rearrangement joins TRBV7-2 to TRBJ1-2; D gene uncertain. The CDR3 spans 15 residues. Looked up from germline, CDR1 is SGHTA and CDR2 is FQGNSA. Trimming cost V 0 bases and J 0 bases, with 8 bases left between them. The CDR3 nucleotides are TGTGCCAGCAGCTTAGCCCAGGCTTCTAACTATGGCTACACCTTC. Translation: CASSLAQASNYGYTF. The whole variable domain, remainder taken from reference TRBV7-2 and TRBJ1-2, is GAGVSQSPSNKVTEKGKDVELRCDPISGHTALYWYRQSLGQGLEFLIYFQGNSAPDKSGLPSDRFSAERTGGSVSTLTIQRTQQEDSAVYLCASSLAQASNYGYTFGSGTRLTVV.

The chain is built from TRBV2 and TRBJ1-2; D is uncertain. The germline CDR1 and CDR2 sequences are SNHLY and FYNNEI. V was clipped by 3 bases and J by 10 bases, with 3 bases between them. This CDR3 is 9 amino acids long. CDR3 sequence: CASSEAYTF. For the CDR3, the DNA is TGTGCCAGCAGTGAGGCCTACACCTTC.

The V and J genes are TRBV9 and TRBJ2-1; TRBD2 agrees at 7 bases. The CDR3 runs to 15 residues. V gave up 2 bases and J gave up 8 bases; unmatched junction bases: 10. The germline CDR1 and CDR2 sequences are SGDLS and YYNGEE. This CDR3 reads CASSVGGRAMDEQFF. The CDR3 bases are TGTGCCAGCAGCGTCGGTGGGAGGGCCATGGATGAGCAGTTCTTC.

The rearrangement joins TRBV19 to TRBJ1-1, with D unclear. V was shortened by 3 bases and J by 5 bases, with 4 bases between the two germline ends. From germline, CDR1 is LNHDA and CDR2 SQIVND (reference sequence). The CDR3 totals 11 residues. CDR3 residues: CASSIQTEAFF. CDR3 nucleotides: TGTGCCAGTAGTATTCAAACTGAAGCTTTCTTT.

The chain employs TRBV10-1 and TRBJ2-3; D uncertain. V lost 0 bases, J lost 2 bases, and 9 bases lay in between. The CDR3 extends over 15 amino acids. Germline CDR1 is WNHNN and CDR2 is SYGVQD (reference sequence). DNA of the CDR3: TGCGCCAGCAGTGAGTCGGAGAAGGTCACAGATACGCAGTATTTT. Translating it yields CASSESEKVTDTQYF.

V usage is TRBV27 and J usage is TRBJ1-1; TRBD1 is a possible D gene (5 bases). V lost 5 bases and J lost 2, with 21 bases in between. Germline V gene lookup returns CDR1 MNHEY and CDR2 SMNVEV (reference sequence). The CDR3 consists of 17 residues. CDR3 sequence reads: CASSRVTPRQHNTEAFF. CDR3 DNA sequence: TGTGCCAGCAGTCGAGTTACGCCTAGACAGCATAACACTGAAGCTTTCTTT.

The table lists this clone with a count of one. This chain joins TRBV27 and TRBJ2-7; D ambiguous. The V gene's germline CDR1 is MNHEY and CDR2 SMNVEV (reference sequence). The CDR3 runs 14 residues. V shed 3 bases and J shed 0 bases, with 9 bases lying between them. CDR3 sequence reads: CASSFQVNSYEQYF. CDR3 sequence (DNA): TGTGCCAGCAGTTTCCAGGTTAACTCCTACGAGCAGTACTTC.

The chain joins TRBV6-5 to TRBJ2-7; TRBD2 aligns across 7 bases. J lost 0 bases, V lost 7 bases, and 6 bases had no gene match. CDR1 is MNHEY, CDR2 SVGAGI, per germline. The CDR3 runs to 14 residues. CDR3 sequence (DNA): TGTGCCAGCATCGGAAGCGGGATCTCCTACGAGCAGTACTTC. This gives the protein CASIGSGISYEQYF.

The chain joins TRBV18 to TRBJ1-3; 7 bases map to TRBD1. J gave up 1 base and V 6 bases, and 6 bases lay outside the gene matches. The CDR3 covers 15 residues. CDR1 KGHSH and CDR2 LQKENI come from the germline V gene. The CDR3 sequence is CASSTGEVSGNTIYF. The CDR3, as DNA: TGTGCCAGCTCTACAGGGGAGGTATCTGGAAACACCATATATTTT.

The chain uses TRBV28 and TRBJ1-1; the D gene is possibly TRBD1 (6 bases). The germline V and J ends were trimmed by 2 bases and 0 bases, with 13 bases remaining between them. The CDR3 totals 16 residues. Germline assignment: CDR1 MDHEN and CDR2 SYDVKM. CDR3 DNA sequence: TGTGCCAGCAGTTTACCCCCCGGACAGCTGAACACTGAAGCTTTCTTT. Translating it yields CASSLPPGQLNTEAFF.

This clone appeared a single time. The rearrangement links TRBV11-2 to TRBJ2-7, with D possibly matching TRBD1 (6 bases). V was cut by 3 bases and J by 6 bases, with 18 bases left in between. Per germline, CDR1 SGHAT and CDR2 FQNNGV. The CDR3 is made up of 15 amino acids. The CDR3, as DNA: TGTGCCAGCAGCTTGGACAGTTCCCATTTCTCCGAGCAGTACTTC. This encodes CASSLDSSHFSEQYF.

This clone was counted only a few times. In DNA, the CDR3 is TGCGCCAGCAGCTATGGACTCGGCGGGGGGGCCGATGGCTACACCTTC. Amino acid sequence: CASSYGLGGGADGYTF. The chain combines TRBV5-1 with TRBJ1-2, with TRBD1 as a possible D gene (6 bases). The CDR3 sequence is 16 residues long. V lost 3 bases and J 6 bases, leaving 21 bases between the germline ends. Per the germline V gene, CDR1 is SGHRS and CDR2 is YFSETQ. The full variable domain, rest sourced from reference TRBV5-1 and TRBJ1-2, is KAGVTQTPRYLIKTRGQQVTLSCSPISGHRSVSWYQQTPGQGLQFLFEYFSETQRNKGNFPGRFSGRQFSNSRSEMNVSTLELGDSALYLCASSYGLGGGADGYTFGSGTRLTVV.

The rearrangement links TRBV28 to TRBJ1-1; D might be TRBD1 (5 bases). Germline V gene data show CDR1 as MDHEN and CDR2 as SYDVKM. The CDR3 contains 15 residues. Trimming took 5 bases from V and 4 from J, leaving 17 bases between them. The CDR3 is CASSPRGYVGTEAFF. In DNA form, the CDR3 reads TGTGCCAGCAGTCCTCGGGGGTATGTAGGCACTGAAGCTTTCTTT.

The chain employs TRBV23-1 and TRBJ1-4; no clear D. TRBV23-1 is treated as an ORF (open reading frame) with a function not yet certain. The CDR3 loop spans 16 amino acids. Trimming cost V 0 bases and J 7 bases, with 15 bases left between them. CDR3 sequence: CASSQSGRSYGEKLFF. The DNA for the CDR3 is TGCGCCAGCAGTCAATCGGGGAGGTCTTATGGTGAAAAACTGTTTTTT.

This sequence joins TRBV24-1 and TRBJ2-2; 11 bases are a match to TRBD1. Germline V gene sequence: CDR1 KGHDR, CDR2 SFDVKD. V gave up 5 bases and J gave up 5 bases; unmatched junction bases: 9. The CDR3 contains 17 residues. CDR3 coding DNA: TGTGCCACCAGTGCCCCAAAAGGACAGGGGGCAACCGGGGAGCTGTTTTTT. It specifies CATSAPKGQGATGELFF.

The chain employs TRBV28 and TRBJ2-1; 15 positions match TRBD2. The CDR3 totals 17 residues. J was trimmed by 8 bases and V by 5 bases; bases with no gene match: 10. The germline V gene encodes CDR1 MDHEN and CDR2 SYDVKM. In DNA, the CDR3 is TGTGCCAGCAGTCCCTGGACTAGCGGGAGGGCCAGGGATGAGCAGTTCTTC. Translating it yields CASSPWTSGRARDEQFF.

The V and J genes are TRBV11-3 and TRBJ2-6; D remains ambiguous. Trimming stripped 3 bases from V and 2 bases from J, with 11 bases between. Per the germline V gene, CDR1 is SGHNT and CDR2 is YENEEA. The CDR3 consists of 16 residues. CDR3 sequence: CASSFYSPTGANVLTF. CDR3 nucleotide sequence: TGTGCCAGCAGCTTTTACTCCCCTACTGGGGCCAACGTCCTGACTTTC. The full variable domain, with the rest looked up from reference TRBV11-3 and TRBJ2-6, is EAGVVQSPRYKIIEKKQPVAFWCNPISGHNTLYWYLQNLGQGPELLIRYENEEAVDDSQLPKDRFSAERLKGVDSTLKIQPAELGDSAVYLCASSFYSPTGANVLTFGAGSRLTVL.

V gene TRBV25-1 combines with J gene TRBJ1-6; D remains unclear. The CDR3 extends over 17 amino acids. The germline CDR1 and CDR2 sequences are MGHDK and SYGVNS. The V gene lost 4 bases and the J gene lost 7 bases, with 20 bases spanning the gap. CDR3 DNA: TGTGCCAGCAGTGGGTTCTCCCTAAGACAAGGAAATTCACCCCTCCACTTT. This gives the protein CASSGFSLRQGNSPLHF.

This clone has just a few counts. The rearrangement uses TRBV2 and TRBJ1-4; perhaps TRBD1 as D (5 bases). Germline V lookup: CDR1 SNHLY, CDR2 FYNNEI. The CDR3 has 13 amino acids. Between the trimmed V and J ends, which lost 8 bases and 7 bases, there was a span of 14 bases. This CDR3 reads CASGREGIEKLFF. The CDR3 nucleotides read TGTGCCAGCGGCAGGGAAGGGATTGAAAAACTGTTTTTT. Drawing the rest from reference TRBV2 and TRBJ1-4, the complete variable domain is EPEVTQTPSHQVTQMGQEVILRCVPISNHLYFYWYRQILGQKVEFLVSFYNNEISEKSEIFDDQFSVERPDGSNFTLKIRSTKLEDSAMYFCASGREGIEKLFFGSGTQLSVL.

CDR3 DNA sequence: TGTGCCAGCTCGCCGCTAGCGGGAGCATACAATGAGCAGTTCTTC. It codes for CASSPLAGAYNEQFF. This chain joins TRBV18 and TRBJ2-1; 10 positions match TRBD2. CDR1 KGHSH and CDR2 LQKENI come from the germline V gene. V was pared by 6 bases and J by 4 bases, with 6 bases of the junction left unmatched. The CDR3 runs to 15 residues.

This rearrangement joins TRBV2 to TRBJ2-3; a possible D gene is TRBD2 (5 bases). Looked up from germline, CDR1 is SNHLY and CDR2 is FYNNEI. The CDR3 is made up of 16 amino acids. V lost 5 bases and J 1 base, leaving 16 bases between the germline ends. CDR3 sequence (DNA): TGTGCCAGCAGTCCCGGACCGCGGGCGGGCACAGATACGCAGTATTTT. Translating gives CASSPGPRAGTDTQYF.

V and J are TRBV28 and TRBJ1-6; 7 positions match TRBD1. The germline gives CDR1 MDHEN, CDR2 SYDVKM. This CDR3 is built from 15 residues. After removal of 2 bases from V and 10 bases from J, the junction contained 8 bases not matched to a gene. The CDR3 protein is CASSLRQGRQSPLHF. The CDR3 coding sequence is TGTGCCAGCAGTTTACGACAGGGAAGGCAGTCACCCCTCCACTTT. The complete variable domain, with remaining parts taken from reference TRBV28 and TRBJ1-6, reads DVKVTQSSRYLVKRTGEKVFLECVQDMDHENMFWYRQDPGLGLRLIYFSYDVKMKEKGDIPEGYSVSREKKERFSLILESASTNQTSMYLCASSLRQGRQSPLHFGNGTRLTVT.

The genes are TRBV5-7 and TRBJ2-2, with 8 positions matching TRBD1. TRBV5-7 is annotated as an ORF whose role is uncertain. V shed 1 base, J shed 4 bases, and the junction held 6 bases outside the gene matches. This CDR3 is built from 16 residues. Written as DNA, the CDR3 is TGTGCCAGCAGCTTGTCGGACAGGGTAAGCACCGGGGAGCTGTTTTTT. Translating it yields CASSLSDRVSTGELFF.

The V gene is TRBV18, the J gene TRBJ2-7, with 8 bases lining up with TRBD2. After removal of 4 bases from V and 5 bases from J, the junction contained 13 bases not matched to a gene. Germline CDR1 and CDR2: KGHSH and LQKENI. There are 16 residues in the CDR3. CDR3 in amino acids: CASSRGPPAGGDEQYF. In DNA, the CDR3 is TGTGCCAGCTCACGTGGGCCCCCGGCGGGAGGTGACGAGCAGTACTTC.

The chain links TRBV4-1 to TRBJ1-1; 9 bases map to TRBD1. The CDR3 spans 15 residues. Looked up from germline, CDR1 is MGHRA and CDR2 is YSYEKL. The V and J ends lost 2 bases and 5 bases, in that order; junction bases with no gene match: 6. The CDR3 loop is CASSQRQGEGTEAFF. CDR3 coding DNA: TGCGCCAGCAGCCAAAGACAGGGGGAGGGAACTGAAGCTTTCTTT.

This sequence joins TRBV6-5 and TRBJ2-7, with D perhaps matching TRBD1 (6 bases). Germline values: CDR1 MNHEY, CDR2 SVGAGI. V was pared by 6 bases and J by 3 bases, with 18 bases between. The CDR3 extends over 15 amino acids. In DNA form, the CDR3 reads TGTGCCAGCAGATCGCGACAGGCAAGCTTCTACGAGCAGTACTTC. Amino acids: CASRSRQASFYEQYF.